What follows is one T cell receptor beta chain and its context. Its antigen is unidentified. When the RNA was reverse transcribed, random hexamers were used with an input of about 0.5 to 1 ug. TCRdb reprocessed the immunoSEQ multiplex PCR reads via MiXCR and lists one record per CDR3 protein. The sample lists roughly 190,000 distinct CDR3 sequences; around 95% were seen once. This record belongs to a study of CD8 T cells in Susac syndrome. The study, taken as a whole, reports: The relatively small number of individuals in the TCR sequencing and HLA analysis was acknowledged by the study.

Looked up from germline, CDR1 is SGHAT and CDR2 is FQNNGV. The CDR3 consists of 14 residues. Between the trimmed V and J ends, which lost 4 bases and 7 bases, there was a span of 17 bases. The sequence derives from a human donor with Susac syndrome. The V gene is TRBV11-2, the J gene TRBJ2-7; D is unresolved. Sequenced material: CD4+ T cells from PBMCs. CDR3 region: CASSSRASLGEQYF. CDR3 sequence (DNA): TGTGCCAGCAGCTCAAGGGCCTCCCTCGGTGAGCAGTACTTC.